This T cell receptor beta chain was identified during a study of T cell responses to AZD1222 COVID-19 vaccine. This CDR3 comprises 13 residues. The germline gives CDR1 SQVTM, CDR2 ANQGSEA. Trimming stripped 6 bases from V and 4 bases from J, with 15 bases between. Method: immunoSEQ multiplex PCR; TCRdb's copy keeps in-frame clones and lacks some. The repertoire holds around 100,000 clones, with 80% to 95% as singletons. Sequenced here: peripheral blood, sampled on day 0 of AZD1222 vaccination. The TCR originated in an adult in good health. This chain joins TRBV29-1 and TRBJ1-1; D may be TRBD1 (6 bases). CDR3 DNA: TGCAGCGTCAGGGAGGGGGTCGGCACTGAAGCTTTCTTT. Encoded protein: CSVREGVGTEAFF.